This T cell receptor (beta chain) was captured in a study of identifying expanded T cells in peripheral blood. TCRdb keeps only in-frame clones here, not all; method: immunoSEQ multiplex PCR. The sample gives about 97,000 clones, around 88% of which show up once; roughly a sixth is in the top ten. CDR3 length: 13 residues. Trimming took off 5 bases at V and 0 bases at J, with 6 bases between the two ends. The germline CDR1 and CDR2 sequences are SGHTA and FQGNSA. The chain employs TRBV7-2 and TRBJ2-3; D ambiguous. The specimen sequenced was blood. This TCR came from a person aged 18 to 70 in good health. As DNA, the CDR3 is TGTGCCAGCAGCGCGGACAGCACAGATACGCAGTATTTT. This gives the protein CASSADSTDTQYF.